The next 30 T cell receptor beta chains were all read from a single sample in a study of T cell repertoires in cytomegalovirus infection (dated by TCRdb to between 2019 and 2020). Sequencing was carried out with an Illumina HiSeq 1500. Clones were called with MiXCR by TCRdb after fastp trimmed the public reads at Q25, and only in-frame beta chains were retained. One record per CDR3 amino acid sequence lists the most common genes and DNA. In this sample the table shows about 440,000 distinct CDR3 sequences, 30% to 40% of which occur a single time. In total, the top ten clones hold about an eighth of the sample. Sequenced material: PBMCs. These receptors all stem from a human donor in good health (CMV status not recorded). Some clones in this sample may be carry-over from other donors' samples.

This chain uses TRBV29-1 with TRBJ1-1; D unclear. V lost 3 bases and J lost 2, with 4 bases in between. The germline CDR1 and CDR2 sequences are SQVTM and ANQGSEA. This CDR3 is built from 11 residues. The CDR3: CSVEINTEAFF. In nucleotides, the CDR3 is TGCAGCGTTGAGATCAACACTGAAGCTTTCTTT.

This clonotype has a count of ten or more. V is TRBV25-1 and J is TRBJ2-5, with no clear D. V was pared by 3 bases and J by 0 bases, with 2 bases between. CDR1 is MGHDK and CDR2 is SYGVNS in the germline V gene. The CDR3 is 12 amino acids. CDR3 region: CASSDHQETQYF. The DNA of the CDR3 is TGTGCCAGCAGTGACCACCAAGAGACCCAGTACTTC.

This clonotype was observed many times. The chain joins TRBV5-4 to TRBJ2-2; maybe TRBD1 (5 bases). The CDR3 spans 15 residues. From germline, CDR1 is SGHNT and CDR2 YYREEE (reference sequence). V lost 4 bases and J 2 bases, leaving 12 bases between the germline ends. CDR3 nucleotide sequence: TGTGCCAGCAGCACCGTGGACACCAACACCGGGGAGCTGTTTTTT. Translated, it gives CASSTVDTNTGELFF.

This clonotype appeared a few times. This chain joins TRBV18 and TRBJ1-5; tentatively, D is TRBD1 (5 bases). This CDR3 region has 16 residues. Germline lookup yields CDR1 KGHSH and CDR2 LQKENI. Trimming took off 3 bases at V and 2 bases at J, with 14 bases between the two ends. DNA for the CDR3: TGTGCCAGCTCACCCATTGTCGGGGACGGCAATCAGCCCCAGCATTTT. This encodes CASSPIVGDGNQPQHF.

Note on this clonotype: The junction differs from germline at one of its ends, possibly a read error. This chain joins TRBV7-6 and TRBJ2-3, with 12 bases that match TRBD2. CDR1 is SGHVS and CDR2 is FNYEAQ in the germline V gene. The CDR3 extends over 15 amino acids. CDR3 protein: CVSSLGTSGTDTQYF. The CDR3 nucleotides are TGTGTCAGCAGCTTAGGGACTAGCGGGACAGATACGCAGTATTTT.

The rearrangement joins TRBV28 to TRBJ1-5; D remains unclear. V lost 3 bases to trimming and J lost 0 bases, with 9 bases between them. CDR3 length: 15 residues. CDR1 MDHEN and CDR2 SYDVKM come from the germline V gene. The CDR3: CASSFQLDSNQPQHF. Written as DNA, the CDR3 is TGTGCCAGCAGTTTCCAACTGGATAGCAATCAGCCCCAGCATTTT.

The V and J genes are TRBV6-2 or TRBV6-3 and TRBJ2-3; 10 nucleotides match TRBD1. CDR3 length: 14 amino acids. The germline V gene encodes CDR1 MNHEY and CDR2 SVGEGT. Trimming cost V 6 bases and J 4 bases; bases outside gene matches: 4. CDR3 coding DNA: TGTGCCAGCAGCGACAGGGGGCTCCCAGATACGCAGTATTTT. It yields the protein CASSDRGLPDTQYF.

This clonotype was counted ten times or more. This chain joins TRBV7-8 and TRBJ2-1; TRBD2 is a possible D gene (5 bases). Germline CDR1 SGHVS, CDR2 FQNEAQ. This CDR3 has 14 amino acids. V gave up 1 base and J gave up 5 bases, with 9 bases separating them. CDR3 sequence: CASSLGAGNNEQFF. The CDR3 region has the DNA TGTGCCAGCAGCTTAGGTGCCGGGAACAATGAGCAGTTCTTC. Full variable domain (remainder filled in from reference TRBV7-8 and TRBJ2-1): GAGVSQSPRYKVAKRGQDVALRCDPISGHVSLFWYQQALGQGPEFLTYFQNEAQLDKSGLPSDRFFAERPEGSVSTLKIQRTQQEDSAVYLCASSLGAGNNEQFFGPGTRLTVL.

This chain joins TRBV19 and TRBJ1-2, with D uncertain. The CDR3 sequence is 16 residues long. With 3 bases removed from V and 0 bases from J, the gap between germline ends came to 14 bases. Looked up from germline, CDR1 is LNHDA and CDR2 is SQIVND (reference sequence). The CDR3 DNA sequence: TGTGCCAGTAGTATTCTAAGGACGTCGACTAACTATGGCTACACCTTC. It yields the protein CASSILRTSTNYGYTF.

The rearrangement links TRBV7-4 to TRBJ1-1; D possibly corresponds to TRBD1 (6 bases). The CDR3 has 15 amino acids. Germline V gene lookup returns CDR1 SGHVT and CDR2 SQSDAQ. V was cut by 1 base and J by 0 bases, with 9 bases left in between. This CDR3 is CASSLVGGVNTEAFF. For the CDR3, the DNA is TGTGCCAGCAGCTTAGTCGGGGGCGTGAACACTGAAGCTTTCTTT.

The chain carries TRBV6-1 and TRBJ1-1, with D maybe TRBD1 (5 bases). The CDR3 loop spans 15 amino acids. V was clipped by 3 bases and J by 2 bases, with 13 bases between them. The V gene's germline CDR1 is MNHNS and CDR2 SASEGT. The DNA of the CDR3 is TGTGCCAGCAGTGACTTTGGGGGAGCCAACACTGAAGCTTTCTTT. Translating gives CASSDFGGANTEAFF.

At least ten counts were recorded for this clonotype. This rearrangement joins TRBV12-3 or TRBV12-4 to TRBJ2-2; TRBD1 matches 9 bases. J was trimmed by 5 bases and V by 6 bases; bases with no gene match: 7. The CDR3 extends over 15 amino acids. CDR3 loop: CASRTGTGKTGELFF. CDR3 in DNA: TGTGCCAGCAGAACCGGGACAGGGAAAACCGGGGAGCTGTTTTTT.

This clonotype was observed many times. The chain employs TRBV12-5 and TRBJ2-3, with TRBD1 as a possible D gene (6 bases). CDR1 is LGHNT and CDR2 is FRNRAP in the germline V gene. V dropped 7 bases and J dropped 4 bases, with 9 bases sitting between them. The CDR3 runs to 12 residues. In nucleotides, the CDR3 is TGTGCTAGTGAAAACAGGGCAGATACGCAGTATTTT. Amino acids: CASENRADTQYF.

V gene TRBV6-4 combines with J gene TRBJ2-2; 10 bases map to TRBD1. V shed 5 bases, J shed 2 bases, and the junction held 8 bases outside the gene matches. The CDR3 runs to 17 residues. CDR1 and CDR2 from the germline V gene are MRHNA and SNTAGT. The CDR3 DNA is TGTGCCAGCAGTAGATCCGGGACAGGGGCAAACACCGGGGAGCTGTTTTTT. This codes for CASSRSGTGANTGELFF.

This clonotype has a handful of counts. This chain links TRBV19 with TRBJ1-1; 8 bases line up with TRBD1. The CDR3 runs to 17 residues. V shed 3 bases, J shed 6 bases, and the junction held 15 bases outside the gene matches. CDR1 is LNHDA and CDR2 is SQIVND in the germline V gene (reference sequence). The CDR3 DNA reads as TGTGCCAGTAGTATCCTAGGGACAGGTGTACCTGGCGCTGAAGCTTTCTTT. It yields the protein CASSILGTGVPGAEAFF.

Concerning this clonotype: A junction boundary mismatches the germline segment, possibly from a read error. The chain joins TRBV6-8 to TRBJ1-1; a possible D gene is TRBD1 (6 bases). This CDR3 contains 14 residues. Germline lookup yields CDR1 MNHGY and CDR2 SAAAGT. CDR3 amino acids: CASKRTGTNTEDFF. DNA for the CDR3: TGTGCCAGCAAGAGAACAGGGACGAACACTGAAGATTTCTTT.

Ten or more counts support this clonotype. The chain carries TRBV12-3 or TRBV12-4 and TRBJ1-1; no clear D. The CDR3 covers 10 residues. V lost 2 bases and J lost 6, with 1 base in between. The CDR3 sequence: CASSLSEAFF. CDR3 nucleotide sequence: TGTGCCAGCAGTTTATCTGAAGCTTTCTTT.

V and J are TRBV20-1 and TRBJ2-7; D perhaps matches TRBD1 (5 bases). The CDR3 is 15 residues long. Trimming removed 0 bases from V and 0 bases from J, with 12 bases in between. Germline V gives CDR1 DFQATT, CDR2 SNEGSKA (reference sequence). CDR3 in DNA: TGCAGTGCTAGAGATCCCCGACAGTCCTCCTACGAGCAGTACTTC. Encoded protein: CSARDPRQSSYEQYF.

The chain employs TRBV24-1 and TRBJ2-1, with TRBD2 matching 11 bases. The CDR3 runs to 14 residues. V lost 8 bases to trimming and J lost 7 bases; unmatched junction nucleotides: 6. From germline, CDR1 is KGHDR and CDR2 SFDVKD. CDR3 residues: CATTLAGGLNEQFF. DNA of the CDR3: TGTGCCACCACCCTAGCGGGGGGTTTAAATGAGCAGTTCTTC.

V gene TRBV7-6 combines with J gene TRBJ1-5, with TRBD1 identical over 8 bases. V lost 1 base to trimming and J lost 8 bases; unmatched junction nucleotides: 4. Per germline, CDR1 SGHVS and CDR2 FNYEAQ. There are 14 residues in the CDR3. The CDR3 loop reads CASSLGDRTKPQHF. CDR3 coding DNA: TGTGCCAGCAGCTTAGGGGACAGGACTAAGCCCCAGCATTTT. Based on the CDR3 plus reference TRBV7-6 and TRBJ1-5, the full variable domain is GAGVSQSPRYKVTKRGQDVALRCDPISGHVSLYWYRQALGQGPEFLTYFNYEAQQDKSGLPNDRFSAERPEGSISTLTIQRTEQRDSAMYRCASSLGDRTKPQHFGDGTRLSIL.

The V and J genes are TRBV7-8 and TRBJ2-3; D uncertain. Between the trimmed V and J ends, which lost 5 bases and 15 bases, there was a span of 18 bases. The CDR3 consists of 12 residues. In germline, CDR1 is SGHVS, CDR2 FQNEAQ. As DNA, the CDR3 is TGTGCCAGCAGCCTTCGTTGGGATACGCCTTATTTT. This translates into CASSLRWDTPYF.

The CDR3 DNA reads as TGTGCCAGCAATTTCGCCGGAATCACAGATACGCAGTATTTT. Translated: CASNFAGITDTQYF. The V and J genes are TRBV2 and TRBJ2-3; no clear D. CDR1 and CDR2 (germline): SNHLY, FYNNEI. The CDR3 extends over 14 amino acids. V lost 7 bases to trimming and J lost 2 bases, with 13 bases between them.

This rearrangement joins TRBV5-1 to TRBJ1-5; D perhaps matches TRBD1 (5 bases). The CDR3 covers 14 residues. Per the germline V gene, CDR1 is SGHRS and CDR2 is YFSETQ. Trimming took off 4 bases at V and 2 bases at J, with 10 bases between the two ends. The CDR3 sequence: CASSAGHGNQPQHF. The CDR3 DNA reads TGCGCCAGCAGCGCCGGACATGGCAATCAGCCCCAGCATTTT.

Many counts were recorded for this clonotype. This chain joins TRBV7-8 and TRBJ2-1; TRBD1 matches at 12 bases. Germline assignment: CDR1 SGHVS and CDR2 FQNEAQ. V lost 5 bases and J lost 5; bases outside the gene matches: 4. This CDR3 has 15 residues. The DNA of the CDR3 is TGTGCCAGCAGCGACGGGACAGGGGGCCACAATGAGCAGTTCTTC. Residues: CASSDGTGGHNEQFF. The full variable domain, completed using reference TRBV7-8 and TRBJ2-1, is GAGVSQSPRYKVAKRGQDVALRCDPISGHVSLFWYQQALGQGPEFLTYFQNEAQLDKSGLPSDRFFAERPEGSVSTLKIQRTQQEDSAVYLCASSDGTGGHNEQFFGPGTRLTVL.

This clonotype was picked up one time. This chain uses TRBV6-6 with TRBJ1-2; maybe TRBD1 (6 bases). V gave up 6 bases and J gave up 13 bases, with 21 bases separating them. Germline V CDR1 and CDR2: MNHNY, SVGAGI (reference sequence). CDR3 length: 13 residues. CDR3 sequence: CASSFQGGPRITF. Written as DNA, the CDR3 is TGTGCCAGCAGCTTTCAAGGGGGGCCCAGGATCACCTTC.

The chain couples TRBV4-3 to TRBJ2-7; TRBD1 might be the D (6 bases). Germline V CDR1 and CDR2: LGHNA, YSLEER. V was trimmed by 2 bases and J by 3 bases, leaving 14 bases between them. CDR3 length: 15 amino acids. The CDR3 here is CASSQTGRPDYEQYF. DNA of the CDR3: TGCGCCAGCAGCCAAACAGGGCGGCCCGACTACGAGCAGTACTTC.

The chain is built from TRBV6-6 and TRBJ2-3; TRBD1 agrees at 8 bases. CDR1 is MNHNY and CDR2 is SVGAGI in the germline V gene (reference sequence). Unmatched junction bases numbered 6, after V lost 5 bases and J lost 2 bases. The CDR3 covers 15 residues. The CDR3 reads CASSRTGPSTDTQYF. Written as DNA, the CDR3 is TGTGCCAGCAGTAGGACAGGGCCTTCCACAGATACGCAGTATTTT.

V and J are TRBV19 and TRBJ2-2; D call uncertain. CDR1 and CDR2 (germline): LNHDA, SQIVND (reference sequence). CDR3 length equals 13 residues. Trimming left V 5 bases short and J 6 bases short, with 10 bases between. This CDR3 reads CASSFRAAGELFF. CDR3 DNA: TGTGCCAGTAGTTTTAGGGCTGCCGGGGAGCTGTTTTTT.

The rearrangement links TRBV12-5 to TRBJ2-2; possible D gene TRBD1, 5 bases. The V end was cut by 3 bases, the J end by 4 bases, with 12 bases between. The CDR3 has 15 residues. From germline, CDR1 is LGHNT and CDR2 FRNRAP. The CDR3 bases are TGTGCTAGTGGTTTAGGGGAAGTCGGCACCGGGGAGCTGTTTTTT. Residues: CASGLGEVGTGELFF.

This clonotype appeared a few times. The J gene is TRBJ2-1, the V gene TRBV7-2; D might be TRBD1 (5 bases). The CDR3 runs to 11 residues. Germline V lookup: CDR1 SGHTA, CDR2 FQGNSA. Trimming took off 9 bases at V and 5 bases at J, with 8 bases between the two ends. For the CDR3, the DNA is TGTGCCAGTAAACAGGACAATGAGCAGTTCTTC. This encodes CASKQDNEQFF.